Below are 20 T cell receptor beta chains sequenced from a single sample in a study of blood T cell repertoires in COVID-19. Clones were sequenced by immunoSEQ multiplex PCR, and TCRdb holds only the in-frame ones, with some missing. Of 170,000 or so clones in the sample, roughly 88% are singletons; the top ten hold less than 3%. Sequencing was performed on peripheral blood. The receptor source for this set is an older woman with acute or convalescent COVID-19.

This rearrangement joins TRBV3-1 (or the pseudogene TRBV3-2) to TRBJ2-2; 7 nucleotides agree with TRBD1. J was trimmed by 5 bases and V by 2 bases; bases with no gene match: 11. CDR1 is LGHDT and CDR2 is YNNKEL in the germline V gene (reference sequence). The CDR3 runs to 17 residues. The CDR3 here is CASSQLHRGFGTGELFF. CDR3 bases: TGTGCCAGCAGCCAACTTCACAGGGGTTTCGGTACCGGGGAGCTGTTTTTT.

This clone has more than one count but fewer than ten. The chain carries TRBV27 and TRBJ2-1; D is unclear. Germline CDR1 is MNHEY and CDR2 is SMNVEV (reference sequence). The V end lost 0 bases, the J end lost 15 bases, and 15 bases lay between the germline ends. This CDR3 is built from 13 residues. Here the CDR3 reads CASSLSRPQATFF. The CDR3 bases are TGTGCCAGCAGTTTATCCAGGCCTCAAGCAACGTTCTTC.

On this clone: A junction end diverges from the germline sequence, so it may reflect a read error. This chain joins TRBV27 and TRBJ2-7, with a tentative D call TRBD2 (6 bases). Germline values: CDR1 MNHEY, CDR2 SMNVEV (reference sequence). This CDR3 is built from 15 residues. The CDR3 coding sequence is TGTGCCAGCAGTTCGGGGACTGTCGGTTTCTACGTGCAGTACTTC. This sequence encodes CASSSGTVGFYVQYF.

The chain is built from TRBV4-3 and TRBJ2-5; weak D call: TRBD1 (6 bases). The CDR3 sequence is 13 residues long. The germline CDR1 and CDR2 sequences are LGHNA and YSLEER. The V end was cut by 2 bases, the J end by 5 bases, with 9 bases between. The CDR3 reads CASSQTGRETQYF. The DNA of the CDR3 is TGCGCCAGCAGCCAAACAGGGCGCGAGACCCAGTACTTC.

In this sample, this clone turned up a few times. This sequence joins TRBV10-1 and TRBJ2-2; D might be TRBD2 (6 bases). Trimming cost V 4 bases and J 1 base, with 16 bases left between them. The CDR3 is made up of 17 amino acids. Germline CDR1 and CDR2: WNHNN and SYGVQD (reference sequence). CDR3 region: CASSGDSGTKNTGELFF. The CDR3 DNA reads TGCGCCAGCAGTGGGGACTCCGGGACCAAGAACACCGGGGAGCTGTTTTTT.

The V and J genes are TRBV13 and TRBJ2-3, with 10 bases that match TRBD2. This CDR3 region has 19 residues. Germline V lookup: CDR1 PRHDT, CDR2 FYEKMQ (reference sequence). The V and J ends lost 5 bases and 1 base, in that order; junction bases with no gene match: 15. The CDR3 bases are TGTGCCAGCAGCGCGGGACTAGCGCAATCGATCGGGGGCACAGATACGCAGTATTTT. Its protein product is CASSAGLAQSIGGTDTQYF.

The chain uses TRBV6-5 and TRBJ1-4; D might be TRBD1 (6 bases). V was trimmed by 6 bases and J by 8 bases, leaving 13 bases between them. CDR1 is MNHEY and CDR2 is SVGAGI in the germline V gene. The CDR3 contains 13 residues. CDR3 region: CASSHRVGEKLFF. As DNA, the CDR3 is TGTGCCAGCAGCCACAGGGTTGGGGAAAAACTGTTTTTT.

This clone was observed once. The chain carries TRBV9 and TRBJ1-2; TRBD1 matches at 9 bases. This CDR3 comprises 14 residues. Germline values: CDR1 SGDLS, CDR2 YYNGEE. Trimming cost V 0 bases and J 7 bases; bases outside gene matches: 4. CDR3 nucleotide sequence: TGTGCCAGCAGCGTAGGACAGGGGGGCGTTGGCTACACCTTC. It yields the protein CASSVGQGGVGYTF.

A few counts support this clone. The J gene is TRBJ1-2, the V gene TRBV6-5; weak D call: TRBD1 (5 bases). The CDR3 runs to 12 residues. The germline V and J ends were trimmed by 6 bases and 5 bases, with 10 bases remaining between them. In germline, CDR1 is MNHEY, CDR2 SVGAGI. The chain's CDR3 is CASSSTVYGYTF. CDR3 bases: TGTGCCAGCAGCTCGACAGTTTATGGCTACACCTTC.

The CDR3, as DNA: TGTGCCAGTACCCCTGAGATCGGGACAGGAGTTAATTCACCCCTCCACTTT. Its translation: CASTPEIGTGVNSPLHF. The chain uses TRBV19 and TRBJ1-6; 8 nucleotides match TRBD1. CDR1 is LNHDA and CDR2 is SQIVND in the germline V gene (reference sequence). The CDR3 contains 17 residues. V was pared by 7 bases and J by 6 bases, with 14 bases of the junction left unmatched.

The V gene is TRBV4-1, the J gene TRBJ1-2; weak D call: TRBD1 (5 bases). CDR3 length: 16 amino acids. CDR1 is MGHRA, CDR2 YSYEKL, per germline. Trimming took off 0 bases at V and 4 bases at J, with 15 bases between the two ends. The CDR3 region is CASSQEAGLVGYGYTF. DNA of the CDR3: TGCGCCAGCAGCCAAGAGGCAGGGCTCGTGGGCTATGGCTACACCTTC.

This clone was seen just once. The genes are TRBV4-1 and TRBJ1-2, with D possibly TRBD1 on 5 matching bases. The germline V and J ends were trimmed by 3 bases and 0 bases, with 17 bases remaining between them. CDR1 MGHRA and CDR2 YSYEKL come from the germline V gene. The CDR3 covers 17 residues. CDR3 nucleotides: TGCGCCAGCAGCCAGAATCCGGGGGGGAATTCTAACTATGGCTACACCTTC. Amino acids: CASSQNPGGNSNYGYTF.

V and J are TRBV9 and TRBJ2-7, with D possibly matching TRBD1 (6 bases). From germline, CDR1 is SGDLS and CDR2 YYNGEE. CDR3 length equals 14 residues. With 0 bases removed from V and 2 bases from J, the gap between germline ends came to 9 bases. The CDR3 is CASSVGDNTYEQYF. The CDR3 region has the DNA TGTGCCAGCAGCGTAGGGGACAACACCTACGAGCAGTACTTC.

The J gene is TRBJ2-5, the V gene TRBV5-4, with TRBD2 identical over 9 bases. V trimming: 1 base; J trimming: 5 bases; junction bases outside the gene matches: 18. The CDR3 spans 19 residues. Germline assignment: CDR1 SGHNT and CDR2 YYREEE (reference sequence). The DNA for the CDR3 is TGTGCCAGCAGCTTGCCAATGACTGACGTAGCGGGGGTTTCGGAGACCCAGTACTTC. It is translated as CASSLPMTDVAGVSETQYF.

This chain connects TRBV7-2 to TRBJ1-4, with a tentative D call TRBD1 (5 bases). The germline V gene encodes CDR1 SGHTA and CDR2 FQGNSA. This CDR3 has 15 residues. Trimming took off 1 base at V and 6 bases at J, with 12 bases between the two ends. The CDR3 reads CASSLGWATDEKLFF. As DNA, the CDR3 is TGTGCCAGCAGCTTAGGGTGGGCGACAGATGAAAAACTGTTTTTT.

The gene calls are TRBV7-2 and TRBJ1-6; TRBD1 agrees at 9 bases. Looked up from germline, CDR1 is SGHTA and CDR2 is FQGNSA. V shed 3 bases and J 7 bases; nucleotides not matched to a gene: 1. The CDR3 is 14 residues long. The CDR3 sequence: CASSFGTGNSPLHF. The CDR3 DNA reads TGTGCCAGCAGCTTTGGGACAGGGAATTCACCCCTCCACTTT.

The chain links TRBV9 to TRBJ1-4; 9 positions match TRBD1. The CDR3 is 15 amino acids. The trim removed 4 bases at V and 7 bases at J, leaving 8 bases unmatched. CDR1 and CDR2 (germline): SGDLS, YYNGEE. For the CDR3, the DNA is TGTGCCAGCAGCCTAGGGACAGGGAGTGGTGAAAAACTGTTTTTT. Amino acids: CASSLGTGSGEKLFF. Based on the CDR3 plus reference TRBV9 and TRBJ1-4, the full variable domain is DSGVTQTPKHLITATGQRVTLRCSPRSGDLSVYWYQQSLDQGLQFLIQYYNGEERAKGNILERFSAQQFPDLHSELNLSSLELGDSALYFCASSLGTGSGEKLFFGSGTQLSVL.

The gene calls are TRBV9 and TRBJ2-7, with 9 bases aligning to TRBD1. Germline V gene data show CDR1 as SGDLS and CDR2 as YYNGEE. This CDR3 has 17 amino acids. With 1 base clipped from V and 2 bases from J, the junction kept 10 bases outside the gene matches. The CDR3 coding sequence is TGTGCCAGCAGCGTACGAAGGGGGGACAGGGTTCCCTACGAGCAGTACTTC. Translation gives CASSVRRGDRVPYEQYF.

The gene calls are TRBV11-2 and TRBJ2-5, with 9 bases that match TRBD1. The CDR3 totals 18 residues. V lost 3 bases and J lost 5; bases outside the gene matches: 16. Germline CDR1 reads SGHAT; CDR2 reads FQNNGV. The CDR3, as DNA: TGTGCCAGCAGCTTTGTTCCGACCGGGACAGGGATGGGGGAGACCCAGTACTTC. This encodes CASSFVPTGTGMGETQYF.

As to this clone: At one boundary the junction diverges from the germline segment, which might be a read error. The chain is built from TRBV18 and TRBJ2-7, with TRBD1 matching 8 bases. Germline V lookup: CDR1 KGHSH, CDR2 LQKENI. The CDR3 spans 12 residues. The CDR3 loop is CASSPQRDRLDF. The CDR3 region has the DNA TGTGCCAGCTCACCACAACGGGACAGGCTCGACTTC.